These 17 T cell receptor beta chains originate from one sample sequenced in a study of cytomegalovirus exposure and HLA in healthy donors. The PCR made use of 60 Vbeta and 13 Jbeta primers. Produced via immunoSEQ multiplex PCR; TCRdb's table is partial and in-frame only. There are 65,000 to 100,000 clones in the sample; approximately 83% occur only once, and about 3% lies in the top ten. Sequencing used PBMCs. These receptors all come from a man in his forties in good health and CMV-seronegative.

The rearrangement uses TRBV7-3 and TRBJ2-1; TRBD2 matches 8 bases. CDR3 length: 15 amino acids. V shed 1 base and J 3 bases; nucleotides not matched to a gene: 2. The germline CDR1 and CDR2 sequences are SGHTA and FQGTGA. Here the CDR3 DNA reads TGTGCCAGCAGCTTAATGGCGGGGGGCTACAATGAGCAGTTCTTC. As protein: CASSLMAGGYNEQFF. Combining the CDR3 with reference TRBV7-3 and TRBJ2-1 gives the whole variable domain GAGVSQTPSNKVTEKGKYVELRCDPISGHTALYWYRQSLGQGPEFLIYFQGTGAADDSGLPNDRFFAVRPEGSVSTLKIQRTERGDSAVYLCASSLMAGGYNEQFFGPGTRLTVL.

The CDR3 protein is CASSIGGGNTEAFF. In DNA, the CDR3 is TGTGCCAGTAGTATCGGGGGAGGCAACACTGAAGCTTTCTTT. The rearrangement uses TRBV19 and TRBJ1-1; TRBD1 might be the D (5 bases). Germline assignment: CDR1 LNHDA and CDR2 SQIVND (reference sequence). Trimming removed 3 bases at V and 2 bases at J, with 10 bases between. The CDR3 consists of 14 residues.

This chain uses TRBV7-2 with TRBJ2-2; TRBD2 is a possible D gene (5 bases). Germline V CDR1 and CDR2: SGHTA, FQGNSA. V lost 5 bases and J lost 7, with 8 bases in between. CDR3 length: 12 amino acids. The CDR3 bases are TGTGCCAGCAGCCCCGGGAACGGGGAGCTGTTTTTT. Amino acids: CASSPGNGELFF.

The chain recombines TRBV12-5 with TRBJ1-2; maybe TRBD1 (6 bases). V lost 6 bases, J lost 6 bases, and 20 bases lay in between. The CDR3 runs to 15 residues. Germline V gene sequence: CDR1 LGHNT, CDR2 FRNRAP. The CDR3 sequence is CASGLSTGYPHGYTF. The CDR3 nucleotides are TGTGCTAGTGGCCTAAGCACAGGGTATCCGCATGGCTACACCTTC.

This chain joins TRBV28 and TRBJ1-2, with D unresolved. Germline loops: CDR1 MDHEN, CDR2 SYDVKM. The CDR3 covers 13 residues. Between the trimmed V and J ends, which lost 5 bases and 0 bases, there was a span of 7 bases. The CDR3 sequence: CASSLRSNYGYTF. In DNA form, the CDR3 reads TGTGCCAGCAGTCTCAGGTCTAACTATGGCTACACCTTC.

V is TRBV6-5 and J is TRBJ2-3; 11 positions match TRBD1. Germline V CDR1 and CDR2: MNHEY, SVGAGI. V shed 3 bases and J 4 bases; nucleotides not matched to a gene: 3. This CDR3 has 15 residues. The CDR3 reads CASSYSGQGADTQYF. The CDR3 nucleotides are TGTGCCAGCAGTTATTCGGGACAGGGGGCAGATACGCAGTATTTT.

The CDR3 DNA is TGTGCCAGCAGACCCGGGACTTCCCTCTCCTACGAGCAGTACTTC. This codes for CASRPGTSLSYEQYF. V usage is TRBV6-5 and J usage is TRBJ2-7; weak D call: TRBD2 (6 bases). Germline CDR1 is MNHEY and CDR2 is SVGAGI. V was trimmed by 6 bases and J by 0 bases, leaving 15 bases between them. This CDR3 region has 15 residues.

The CDR3 is CASSYSGTDRGLPLHF. For the CDR3, the DNA is TGTGCCAGCAGCTATTCGGGTACGGACAGGGGATTACCCCTCCACTTT. The chain has TRBV7-9 and TRBJ1-6, with TRBD1 matching over 9 bases. In germline, CDR1 is SEHNR, CDR2 FQNEAQ (reference sequence). The CDR3 contains 16 residues. J lost 12 bases, V lost 4 bases, and 13 bases had no gene match.

V usage is TRBV11-3 and J usage is TRBJ2-6, with D perhaps TRBD2 (5 bases). Germline values: CDR1 SGHNT, CDR2 YENEEA. V dropped 5 bases and J dropped 0 bases, with 8 bases sitting between them. The CDR3 is 15 residues long. The CDR3 sequence: CASSRGYSGANVLTF. The CDR3 DNA sequence: TGTGCCAGCAGCCGAGGGTACTCTGGGGCCAACGTCCTGACTTTC.

The chain combines TRBV5-1 with TRBJ2-7; D unresolved. Per the germline V gene, CDR1 is SGHRS and CDR2 is YFSETQ. Trimming cost V 0 bases and J 0 bases, with 10 bases left between them. This CDR3 contains 15 residues. CDR3 sequence (DNA): TGCGCCAGCAGCTTGGCGACACCAGACTCCTACGAGCAGTACTTC. This sequence encodes CASSLATPDSYEQYF.

As for this clone: Relative to the germline gene, one junction end is altered; a read error may explain this. The chain uses TRBV7-9 and TRBJ2-7, with a weak D call TRBD2 (5 bases). Germline V CDR1 and CDR2: SEHNR, FQNEAQ (reference sequence). This CDR3 is 12 amino acids long. CDR3 in amino acids: CSSSLWESNQYF. As DNA, the CDR3 is TGTTCCAGCAGCCTCTGGGAGTCGAATCAGTACTTC.

The chain uses TRBV9 and TRBJ2-7, with 11 bases fitting TRBD2. V lost 0 bases and J lost 3; bases outside the gene matches: 2. Germline V gives CDR1 SGDLS, CDR2 YYNGEE. The CDR3 contains 15 residues. CDR3 coding DNA: TGTGCCAGCAGCGTAGCTAGCGGGGGGTTCTACGAGCAGTACTTC. Protein: CASSVASGGFYEQYF.

This clone has just a few counts. The chain links TRBV6-1 to TRBJ2-5; a weak D match, TRBD2 (6 bases). The V gene's germline CDR1 is MNHNS and CDR2 SASEGT. The CDR3 length is 14 residues. Trimming took off 0 bases at V and 11 bases at J, with 16 bases between the two ends. In DNA form, the CDR3 reads TGTGCCAGCAGTGAAGCCCACTGGACGGGGGAGCAGTACTTC. Its protein product is CASSEAHWTGEQYF.

This clone has a single count. V usage is TRBV4-2 and J usage is TRBJ2-7; 10 bases agree with TRBD1. The CDR3 is 15 amino acids. Per germline, CDR1 LGHNA and CDR2 YNFKEQ. With 0 bases clipped from V and 2 bases from J, the junction kept 1 base outside the gene matches. The CDR3 loop is CASSQEGTGAYEQYF. In DNA form, the CDR3 reads TGTGCCAGCAGCCAAGAAGGGACAGGGGCCTACGAGCAGTACTTC.

V usage is TRBV6-5 and J usage is TRBJ1-2, with a possible D match to TRBD1 (5 bases). Per germline, CDR1 MNHEY and CDR2 SVGAGI. The germline V and J ends were trimmed by 5 bases and 4 bases, with 17 bases remaining between them. This CDR3 is built from 15 residues. CDR3 amino acids: CASSQKDGGGYGYTF. CDR3 sequence (DNA): TGTGCCAGCAGTCAAAAGGACGGGGGTGGCTATGGCTACACCTTC.

The genes are TRBV7-9 and TRBJ1-2; 7 nucleotides line up with TRBD1. This CDR3 contains 16 residues. The germline V gene has CDR1 SEHNR and CDR2 FQNEAQ (reference sequence). J was trimmed by 4 bases and V by 2 bases; bases with no gene match: 10. The CDR3 reads CASSLLRPGQTYGYTF. The CDR3 nucleotides read TGTGCCAGCAGCTTACTTAGGCCGGGACAGACCTATGGCTACACCTTC.

The chain recombines TRBV4-2 with TRBJ2-7, with D possibly being TRBD2 (5 bases). The CDR3 totals 12 residues. Germline CDR1 reads LGHNA; CDR2 reads YNFKEQ. The germline V and J ends were trimmed by 5 bases and 3 bases, with 8 bases remaining between them. As DNA, the CDR3 is TGTGCCAGCAGCGTGGGGAGCTACGAGCAGTACTTC. This codes for CASSVGSYEQYF.